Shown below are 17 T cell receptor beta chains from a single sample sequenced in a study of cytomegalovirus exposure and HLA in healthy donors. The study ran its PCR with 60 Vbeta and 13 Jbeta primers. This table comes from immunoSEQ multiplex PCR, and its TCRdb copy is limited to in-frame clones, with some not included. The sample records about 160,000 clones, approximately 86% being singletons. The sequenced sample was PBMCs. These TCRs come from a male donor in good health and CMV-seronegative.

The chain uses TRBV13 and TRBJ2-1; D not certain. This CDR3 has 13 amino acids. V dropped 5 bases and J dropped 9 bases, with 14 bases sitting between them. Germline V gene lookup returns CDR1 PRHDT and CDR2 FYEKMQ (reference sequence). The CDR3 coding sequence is TGTGCCAGCAGCCGGTCCTCTCCAGGTGAGCAGTTCTTC. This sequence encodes CASSRSSPGEQFF.

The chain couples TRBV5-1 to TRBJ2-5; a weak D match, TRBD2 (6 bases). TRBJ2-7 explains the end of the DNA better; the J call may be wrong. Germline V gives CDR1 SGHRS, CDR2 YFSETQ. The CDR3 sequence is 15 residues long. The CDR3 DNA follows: TGCGCCAGCAGCCCGCCAGGAGGGACCTCCTACGAGCAGTACTTC. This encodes CASSPPGGTSYEQYF.

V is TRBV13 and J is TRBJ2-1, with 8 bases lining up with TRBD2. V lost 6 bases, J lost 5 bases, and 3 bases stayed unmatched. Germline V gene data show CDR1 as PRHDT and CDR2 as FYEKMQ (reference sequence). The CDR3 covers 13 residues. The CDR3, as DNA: TGTGCCAGCAGGGTACTAGCGGACAATGAGCAGTTCTTC. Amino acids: CASRVLADNEQFF.

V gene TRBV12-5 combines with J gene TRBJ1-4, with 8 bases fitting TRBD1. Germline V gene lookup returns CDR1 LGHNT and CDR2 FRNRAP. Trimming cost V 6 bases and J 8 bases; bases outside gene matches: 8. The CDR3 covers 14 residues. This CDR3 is CASGHGQGREKLFF. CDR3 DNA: TGTGCTAGTGGGCACGGACAGGGAAGGGAAAAACTGTTTTTT. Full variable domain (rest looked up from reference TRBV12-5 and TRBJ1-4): DARVTQTPRHKVTEMGQEVTMRCQPILGHNTVFWYRQTMMQGLELLAYFRNRAPLDDSGMPKDRFSAEMPDATLATLKIQPSEPRDSAVYFCASGHGQGREKLFFGSGTQLSVL.

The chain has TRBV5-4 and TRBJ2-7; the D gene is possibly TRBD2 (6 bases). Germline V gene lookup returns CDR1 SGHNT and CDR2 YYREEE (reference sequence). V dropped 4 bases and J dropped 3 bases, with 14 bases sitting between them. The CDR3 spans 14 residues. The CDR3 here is CASSTRTEGYEQYF. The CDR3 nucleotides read TGTGCCAGCAGCACTCGGACGGAGGGCTACGAGCAGTACTTC.

As DNA, the CDR3 is TGTGCCAGCAGCCCACGAGCGGGGGGCTACAATGAGCAGTTCTTC. This encodes CASSPRAGGYNEQFF. This chain links TRBV27 with TRBJ2-1; 9 nucleotides agree with TRBD2. The CDR3 covers 15 residues. Per germline, CDR1 MNHEY and CDR2 SMNVEV (reference sequence). With 6 bases clipped from V and 3 bases from J, the junction kept 6 bases outside the gene matches.

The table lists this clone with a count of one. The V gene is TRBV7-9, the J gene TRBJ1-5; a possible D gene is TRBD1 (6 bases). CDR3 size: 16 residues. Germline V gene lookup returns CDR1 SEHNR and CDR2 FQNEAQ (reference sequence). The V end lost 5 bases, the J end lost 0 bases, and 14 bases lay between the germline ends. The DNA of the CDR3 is TGTGCCAGCAGCCAGGATCAGGGGTATAGCAATCAGCCCCAGCATTTT. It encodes CASSQDQGYSNQPQHF.

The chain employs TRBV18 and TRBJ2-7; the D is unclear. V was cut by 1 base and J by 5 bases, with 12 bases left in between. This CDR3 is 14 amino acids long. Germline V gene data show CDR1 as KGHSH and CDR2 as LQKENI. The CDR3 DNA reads TGTGCCAGCTCACCACGAGACACTGGCGACGAGCAGTACTTC. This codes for CASSPRDTGDEQYF. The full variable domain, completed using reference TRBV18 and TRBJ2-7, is NAGVMQNPRHLVRRRGQEARLRCSPMKGHSHVYWYRQLPEEGLKFMVYLQKENIIDESGMPKERFSAEFPKEGPSILRIQQVVRGDSAAYFCASSPRDTGDEQYFGPGTRLTVT.

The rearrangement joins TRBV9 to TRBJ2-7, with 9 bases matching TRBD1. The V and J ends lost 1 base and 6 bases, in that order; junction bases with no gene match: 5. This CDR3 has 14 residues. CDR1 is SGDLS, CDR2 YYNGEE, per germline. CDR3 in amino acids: CASSVQSTGGEQYF. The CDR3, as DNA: TGTGCCAGCAGCGTACAGTCGACAGGGGGCGAGCAGTACTTC.

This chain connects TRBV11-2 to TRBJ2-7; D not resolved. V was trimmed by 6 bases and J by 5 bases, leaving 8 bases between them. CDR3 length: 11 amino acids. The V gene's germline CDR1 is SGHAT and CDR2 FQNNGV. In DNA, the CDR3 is TGTGCCAGCAGTCTATCTAACGAGCAGTACTTC. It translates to CASSLSNEQYF.

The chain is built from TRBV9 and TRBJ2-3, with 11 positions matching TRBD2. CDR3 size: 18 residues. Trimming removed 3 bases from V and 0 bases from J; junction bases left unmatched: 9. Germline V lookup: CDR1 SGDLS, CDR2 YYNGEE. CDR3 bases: TGTGCCAGCAGCGCCGGGACTAGCGGAACTACTAGCACAGATACGCAGTATTTT. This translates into CASSAGTSGTTSTDTQYF.

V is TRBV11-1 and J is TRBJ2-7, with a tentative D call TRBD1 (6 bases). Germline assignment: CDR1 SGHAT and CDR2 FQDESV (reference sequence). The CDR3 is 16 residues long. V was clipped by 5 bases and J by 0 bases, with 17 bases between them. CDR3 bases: TGTGCCAGCAGCGGCTGGGACCAGGGGAGCTCCTACGAGCAGTACTTC. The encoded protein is CASSGWDQGSSYEQYF.

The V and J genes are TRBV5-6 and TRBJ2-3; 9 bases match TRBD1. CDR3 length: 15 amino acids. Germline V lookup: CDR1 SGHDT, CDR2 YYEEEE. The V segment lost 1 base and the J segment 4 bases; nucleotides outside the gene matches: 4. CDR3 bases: TGTGCCAGCAGCTTGACCACAGGGGGCCCAGATACGCAGTATTTT. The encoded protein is CASSLTTGGPDTQYF.

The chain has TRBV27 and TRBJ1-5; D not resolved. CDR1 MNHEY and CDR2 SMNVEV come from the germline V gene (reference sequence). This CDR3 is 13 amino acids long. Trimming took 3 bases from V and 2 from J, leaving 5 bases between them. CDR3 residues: CASSFEGNQPQHF. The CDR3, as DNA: TGTGCCAGCAGTTTTGAGGGCAATCAGCCCCAGCATTTT.

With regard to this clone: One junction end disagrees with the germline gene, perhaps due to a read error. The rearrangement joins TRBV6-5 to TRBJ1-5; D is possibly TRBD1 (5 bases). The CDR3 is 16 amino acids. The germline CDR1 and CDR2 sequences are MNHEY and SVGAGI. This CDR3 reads CASSYRQGGRNRPQHF. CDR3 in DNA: TGTGCCAGCAGTTACCGCCAGGGAGGGCGCAATCGGCCCCAGCATTTT.

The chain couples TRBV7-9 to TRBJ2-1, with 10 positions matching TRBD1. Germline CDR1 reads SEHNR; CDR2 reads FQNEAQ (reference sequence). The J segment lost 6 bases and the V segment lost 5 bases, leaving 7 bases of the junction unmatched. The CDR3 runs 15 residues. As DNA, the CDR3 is TGTGCCAGCAGCGTTAGACAGGGGGCGCTCAATGAGCAGTTCTTC. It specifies CASSVRQGALNEQFF.

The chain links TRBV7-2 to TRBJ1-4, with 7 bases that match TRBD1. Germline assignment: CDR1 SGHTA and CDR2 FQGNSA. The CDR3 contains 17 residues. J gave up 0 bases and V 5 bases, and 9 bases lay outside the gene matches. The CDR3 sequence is CASSRDSSVATNEKLFF. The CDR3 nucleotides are TGTGCCAGCAGCCGGGACAGTTCGGTTGCAACTAATGAAAAACTGTTTTTT.